This passage covers 18 T cell receptor beta chains from one sample sequenced in a study of cytomegalovirus exposure and HLA in healthy donors. PCR amplification relied on 60 Vbeta primers (plus 13 Jbeta primers). TCRdb's copy holds only in-frame clones and misses some; the assay was immunoSEQ multiplex PCR. In the table there are more than 75,000 clones, around 90% of which are singletons. Sequencing was carried out using PBMCs. Every receptor here comes from a man aged 18-30 years in good health and CMV-seronegative.

The chain recombines TRBV9 with TRBJ2-1, with 9 positions matching TRBD2. Germline values: CDR1 SGDLS, CDR2 YYNGEE. Trimming at V came to 2 bases and at J to 8 bases, leaving 8 bases not matched to a gene. The CDR3 is made up of 15 amino acids. CDR3 in amino acids: CASSVGTSFGDEQFF. CDR3 nucleotides: TGTGCCAGCAGCGTCGGGACTAGCTTTGGAGATGAGCAGTTCTTC.

This sequence joins TRBV5-5 and TRBJ2-7; 9 nucleotides match TRBD2. This CDR3 is built from 14 residues. V lost 4 bases, J lost 3 bases, and 5 bases stayed unmatched. CDR1 is SGHKS, CDR2 YYEKEE, per germline (reference sequence). The CDR3 spells CASSPPAGGYEQYF. The CDR3 region has the DNA TGTGCCAGCAGCCCCCCAGCGGGGGGCTACGAGCAGTACTTC. Full variable domain (missing parts from reference TRBV5-5 and TRBJ2-7): DAGVTQSPTHLIKTRGQQVTLRCSPISGHKSVSWYQQVLGQGPQFIFQYYEKEERGRGNFPDRFSARQFPNYSSELNVNALLLGDSALYLCASSPPAGGYEQYFGPGTRLTVT.

V is TRBV28 and J is TRBJ1-5, with no clear D. V lost 10 bases, J lost 2 bases, and 9 bases lay in between. Per the germline V gene, CDR1 is MDHEN and CDR2 is SYDVKM. The CDR3 consists of 12 residues. CDR3 residues: CATVGGNQPQHF. The CDR3 DNA reads as TGTGCCACCGTCGGGGGCAATCAGCCCCAGCATTTT.

The chain employs TRBV30 and TRBJ2-1, with TRBD1 matching over 7 bases. CDR1 and CDR2 from the germline V gene are GTSNPN and SVGIG (reference sequence). The CDR3 extends over 13 amino acids. V lost 3 bases, J lost 6 bases, and 5 bases stayed unmatched. The CDR3 is CAWRTYRGNEQFF. The CDR3 nucleotides read TGTGCCTGGAGGACCTACAGGGGCAATGAGCAGTTCTTC.

DNA for the CDR3: TGTGCCAGCAGCTTCTGGACAGGGGCGGGACACGAGCAGTACTTC. Amino acid sequence: CASSFWTGAGHEQYF. The V call is TRBV5-6, the J call TRBJ2-5; 9 nucleotides align to TRBD1. The J call is doubtful: the DNA matches TRBJ2-7 better. Germline V CDR1 and CDR2: SGHDT, YYEEEE. This CDR3 has 15 residues.

The chain has TRBV5-4 and TRBJ2-5; TRBD1 agrees at 9 bases. The V segment lost 1 base and the J segment 4 bases; nucleotides outside the gene matches: 5. Germline V lookup: CDR1 SGHNT, CDR2 YYREEE (reference sequence). The CDR3 length is 15 residues. CDR3 protein: CASSLPGQGGETQYF. Written as DNA, the CDR3 is TGTGCCAGCAGCTTGCCGGGACAGGGCGGAGAGACCCAGTACTTC.

This chain connects TRBV10-2 to TRBJ2-1; 7 bases fit TRBD1. The junction had 15 bases not matched to a gene; V was cut back by 4 bases and J by 12 bases. CDR3 size: 15 residues. Germline loops: CDR1 WSHSY, CDR2 SAAADI. The CDR3: CASSGLRDSQFGQFF. CDR3 in DNA: TGCGCCAGCAGTGGCCTCCGGGACAGTCAATTTGGGCAGTTCTTC.

The chain has TRBV18 and TRBJ2-5; a weak D match, TRBD2 (5 bases). The CDR3 spans 15 residues. The V gene lost 1 base and the J gene lost 10 bases, with 19 bases spanning the gap. Germline V lookup: CDR1 KGHSH, CDR2 LQKENI. CDR3 protein: CASSPRTGESNVQYF. The CDR3 DNA sequence: TGTGCCAGCTCACCACGGACTGGGGAAAGTAATGTCCAGTACTTC.

The rearrangement joins TRBV28 to TRBJ2-7, with TRBD2 identical over 8 bases. CDR1 is MDHEN and CDR2 is SYDVKM in the germline V gene. Trimming removed 2 bases from V and 6 bases from J; junction bases left unmatched: 0. The CDR3 totals 12 residues. DNA for the CDR3: TGTGCCAGCAGTTTAGGGACTAGCGAGCAGTACTTC. Translating it yields CASSLGTSEQYF.

The chain joins TRBV2 to TRBJ2-1; 13 bases agree with TRBD2. From germline, CDR1 is SNHLY and CDR2 FYNNEI. J lost 5 bases, V lost 8 bases, and 0 bases had no gene match. This CDR3 has 13 residues. CDR3 sequence: CASGTSGNNEQFF. The CDR3, as DNA: TGTGCCAGCGGGACTAGCGGGAACAATGAGCAGTTCTTC.

The V gene is TRBV18, the J gene TRBJ2-5; 7 nucleotides line up with TRBD1. From germline, CDR1 is KGHSH and CDR2 LQKENI. The CDR3 totals 17 residues. The trim removed 2 bases at V and 2 bases at J, leaving 11 bases unmatched. CDR3 DNA: TGTGCCAGCTCACCAGGTCGGGGACAGCAAAAACAAGAGACCCAGTACTTC. Its protein product is CASSPGRGQQKQETQYF.

This chain links TRBV4-1 with TRBJ2-5; 7 bases are shared with TRBD1. Matching the DNA end better, TRBJ2-7 makes the J call doubtful. Looked up from germline, CDR1 is MGHRA and CDR2 is YSYEKL. This CDR3 has 16 residues. CDR3 sequence reads: CASSQDLSRTGYEQYF. The CDR3 DNA reads TGCGCCAGCAGCCAAGATCTGTCCAGGACAGGCTACGAGCAGTACTTC.

This chain links TRBV27 with TRBJ2-2; D call uncertain. Germline assignment: CDR1 MNHEY and CDR2 SMNVEV (reference sequence). Between the trimmed V and J ends, which lost 7 bases and 4 bases, there was a span of 7 bases. This CDR3 contains 12 residues. The CDR3 reads CASKTGTGELFF. The CDR3 DNA follows: TGTGCCAGCAAAACGGGCACCGGGGAGCTGTTTTTT.

This rearrangement joins TRBV6-1 to TRBJ1-2; TRBD1 agrees at 8 bases. In germline, CDR1 is MNHNS, CDR2 SASEGT. The CDR3 covers 14 residues. Unmatched junction bases numbered 6, after V lost 6 bases and J lost 3 bases. The CDR3 region has the DNA TGTGCCAGCAGGGTCGGACAGGGTGACTATGGCTACACCTTC. Amino acid sequence: CASRVGQGDYGYTF.

This clone appeared once. V and J are TRBV4-2 and TRBJ2-3; D is unclear. The CDR3 is 14 residues long. The V end was cut by 0 bases, the J end by 1 base, with 5 bases between. In germline, CDR1 is LGHNA, CDR2 YNFKEQ. The CDR3 loop is CASSQETRTDTQYF. The CDR3 DNA reads as TGTGCCAGCAGCCAAGAGACTCGCACAGATACGCAGTATTTT.

V is TRBV9 and J is TRBJ2-7; possibly TRBD2 for D (6 bases). With 0 bases removed from V and 2 bases from J, the gap between germline ends came to 15 bases. This CDR3 has 16 residues. Germline assignment: CDR1 SGDLS and CDR2 YYNGEE. The DNA of the CDR3 is TGTGCCAGCAGCGTAGGAGCGGGCAGGGCAACCTACGAGCAGTACTTC. Translation gives CASSVGAGRATYEQYF.

The gene calls are TRBV10-1 and TRBJ2-1; tentative D call: TRBD2 (6 bases). CDR1 is WNHNN and CDR2 is SYGVQD in the germline V gene (reference sequence). Trimming shortened V by 7 bases and J by 3 bases, and 25 bases separated the two germline ends. The CDR3 has 18 residues. The CDR3 region is CASTDDALGGTYYNEQFF. CDR3 DNA sequence: TGCGCCAGCACCGACGACGCGCTTGGCGGGACCTACTACAATGAGCAGTTCTTC.

V gene TRBV28 combines with J gene TRBJ1-2, with 8 bases lining up with TRBD1. Germline V gene sequence: CDR1 MDHEN, CDR2 SYDVKM. Unmatched junction bases numbered 5, after V lost 5 bases and J lost 6 bases. The CDR3 sequence is 13 residues long. The CDR3 is CASSPGRGHGYTF. In DNA, the CDR3 is TGTGCCAGCAGTCCCGGCAGGGGGCATGGCTACACCTTC.